A selection of T cell receptor beta chains follows, all from one sample in a study of cytomegalovirus exposure and HLA in healthy donors. Clones were sequenced by immunoSEQ multiplex PCR, and TCRdb holds only the in-frame ones, with some missing. The sample has about 210,000 clones, around 75% seen once; the top ten hold approximately 0.39%. The sample consisted of PBMCs. Every receptor here comes from a male donor in good health and CMV-seropositive. Both conserved end residues are part of each CDR3. The D gene is left open where the match is weak. Size tells how often a clone was seen (once, few, many) or the class of an expanded clone, and some rows leave it out.

>TRBJ2-7|-|-|TRBV29-1
CSVEEQNSYEQYF
TGCAGCGTTGAAGAACAGAACTCCTACGAGCAGTACTTC
>TRBJ2-5|TRBD2|-|TRBV4-3
CASSQSSGRGSETQYF
TGCGCCAGCAGCCAAAGTAGCGGGAGAGGGTCAGAGACCCAGTACTTC
>TRBJ1-6|TRBD1|-|TRBV9
CASSVSDREGVPLHF
TGTGCCAGCAGCGTGTCAGACAGGGAAGGGGTGCCCCTCCACTTT
>TRBJ2-7|-|few|TRBV5-6
CASGNYYEQYF
TGTGCCAGCGGTAACTACTACGAGCAGTACTTC
>TRBJ1-1|-|-|TRBV11-2
CASSPRVGAFF
TGTGCCAGCAGCCCGCGGGTCGGGGCTTTCTTT
>TRBJ1-5|-|-|TRBV15
CATSSASRQPQHF
TGTGCCACCAGCAGTGCTAGTCGACAGCCCCAGCATTTT
>TRBJ1-1|-|-|TRBV19
CASSLQARDTEAFF
TGTGCCAGTAGTCTACAGGCCAGGGACACTGAAGCTTTCTTT
>TRBJ1-3|-|-|TRBV9
CASSALRNTIYF
TGTGCCAGCAGCGCCCTCCGGAACACCATATATTTT
>TRBJ1-1|-|-|TRBV7-9
CASSFIGQGEAFF
TGTGCCAGCAGCTTTATCGGCCAGGGAGAAGCTTTCTTT
>TRBJ1-4|TRBD1|-|TRBV2
CASRRGTAATNEKLFF
TGTGCCAGCAGGAGGGGGACAGCTGCAACTAATGAAAAACTGTTTTTT